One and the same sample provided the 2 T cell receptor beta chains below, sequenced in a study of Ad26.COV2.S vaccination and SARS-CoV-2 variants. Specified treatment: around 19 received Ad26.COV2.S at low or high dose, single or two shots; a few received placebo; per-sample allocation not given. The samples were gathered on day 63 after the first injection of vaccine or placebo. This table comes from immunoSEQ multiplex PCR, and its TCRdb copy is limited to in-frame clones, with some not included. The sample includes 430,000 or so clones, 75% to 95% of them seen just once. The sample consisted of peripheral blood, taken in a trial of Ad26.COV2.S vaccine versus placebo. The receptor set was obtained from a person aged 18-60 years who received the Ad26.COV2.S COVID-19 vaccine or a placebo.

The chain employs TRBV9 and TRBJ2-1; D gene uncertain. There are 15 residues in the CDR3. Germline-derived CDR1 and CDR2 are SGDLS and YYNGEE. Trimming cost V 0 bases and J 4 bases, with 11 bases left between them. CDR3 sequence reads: CASSVVGSSYNEQFF. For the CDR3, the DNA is TGTGCCAGCAGCGTAGTTGGCAGCTCATACAATGAGCAGTTCTTC.

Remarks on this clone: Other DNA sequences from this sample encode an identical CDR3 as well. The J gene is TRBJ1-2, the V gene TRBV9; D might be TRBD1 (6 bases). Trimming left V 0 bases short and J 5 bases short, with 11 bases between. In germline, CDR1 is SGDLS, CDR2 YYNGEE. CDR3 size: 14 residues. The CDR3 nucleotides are TGTGCCAGCAGCGTAGCCAGGGGCGGGTATGGCTACACCTTC. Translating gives CASSVARGGYGYTF.